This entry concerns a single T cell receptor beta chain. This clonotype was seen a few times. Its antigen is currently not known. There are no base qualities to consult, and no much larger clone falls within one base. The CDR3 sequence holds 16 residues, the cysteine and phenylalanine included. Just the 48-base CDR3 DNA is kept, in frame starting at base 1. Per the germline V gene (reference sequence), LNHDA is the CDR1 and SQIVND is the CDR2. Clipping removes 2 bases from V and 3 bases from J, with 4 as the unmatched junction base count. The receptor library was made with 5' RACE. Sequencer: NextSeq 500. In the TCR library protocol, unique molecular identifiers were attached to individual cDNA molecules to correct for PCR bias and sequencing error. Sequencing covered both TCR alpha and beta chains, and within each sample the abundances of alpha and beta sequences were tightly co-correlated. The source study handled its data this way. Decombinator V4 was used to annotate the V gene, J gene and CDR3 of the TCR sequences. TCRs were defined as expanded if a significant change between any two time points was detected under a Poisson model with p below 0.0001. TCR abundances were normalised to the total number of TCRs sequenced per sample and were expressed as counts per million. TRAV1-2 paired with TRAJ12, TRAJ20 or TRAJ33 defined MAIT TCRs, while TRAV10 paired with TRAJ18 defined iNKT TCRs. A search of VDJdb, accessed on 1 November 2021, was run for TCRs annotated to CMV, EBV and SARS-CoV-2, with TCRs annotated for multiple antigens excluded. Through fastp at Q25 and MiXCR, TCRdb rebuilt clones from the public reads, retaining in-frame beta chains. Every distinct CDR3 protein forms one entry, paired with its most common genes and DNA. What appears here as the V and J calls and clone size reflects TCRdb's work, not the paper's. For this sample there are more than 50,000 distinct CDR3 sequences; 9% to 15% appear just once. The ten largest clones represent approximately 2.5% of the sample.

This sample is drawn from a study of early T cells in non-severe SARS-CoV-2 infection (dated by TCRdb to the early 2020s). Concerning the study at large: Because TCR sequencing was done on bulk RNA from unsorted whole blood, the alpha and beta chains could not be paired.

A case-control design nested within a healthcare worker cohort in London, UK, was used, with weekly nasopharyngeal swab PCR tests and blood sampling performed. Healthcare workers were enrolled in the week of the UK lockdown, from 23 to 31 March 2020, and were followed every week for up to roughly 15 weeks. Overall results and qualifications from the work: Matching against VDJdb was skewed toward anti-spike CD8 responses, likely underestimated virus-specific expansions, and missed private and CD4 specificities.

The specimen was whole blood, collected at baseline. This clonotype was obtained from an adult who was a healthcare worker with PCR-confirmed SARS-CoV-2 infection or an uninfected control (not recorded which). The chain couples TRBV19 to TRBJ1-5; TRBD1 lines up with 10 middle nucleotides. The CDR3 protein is CASSIMGTGANQPQHF. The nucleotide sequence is TGTGCCAGTAGTATAATGGGGACAGGGGCCAATCAGCCCCAGCATTTT.